This T cell receptor beta chain was recorded in a study of T-cell memory formation after mild COVID-19. From germline, CDR1 is SGHVS and CDR2 FNYEAQ. Trimming removed 5 bases from V and 0 bases from J, with 15 bases in between. This CDR3 is built from 16 residues. TCRdb analysed the 5' RACE reads with MiXCR anew, one entry per CDR3 protein. The data hold roughly 120,000 distinct CDR3 sequences, with approximately 16% observed a single time. Sample: PBMCs or a T cell subset sorted from them (not recorded which). This sequence joins TRBV7-6 and TRBJ2-3, with D maybe TRBD2 (6 bases). The TCR originated in an adult woman who had mild COVID-19 (a few samples of this study predate the infection). Cell type and time point are not known. CDR3 nucleotides: TGTGCCAGCAGCCATGGGACGGGACTGAGCACAGATACGCAGTATTTT. Translated, it gives CASSHGTGLSTDTQYF.